Below are 27 T cell receptor beta chains sequenced from a single sample in a study of blood T cell repertoires in COVID-19. Repertoires were generated with immunoSEQ multiplex PCR, while TCRdb's copy carries only in-frame clones and drops some. Of 180,000 or so clones listed, approximately 79% are singletons. The sequenced material came from peripheral blood. The receptor set was obtained from a man aged 45-60 years who had recovered from COVID-19.

The table lists this clone with many counts. This chain joins TRBV27 and TRBJ2-6, with a weak D call TRBD1 (6 bases). Germline loops: CDR1 MNHEY, CDR2 SMNVEV (reference sequence). The V gene lost 1 base and the J gene lost 2 bases, with 12 bases spanning the gap. This CDR3 comprises 17 residues. CDR3 bases: TGTGCCAGCAGTTTATTCCCGGACAGACCTGGGGCCAACGTCCTGACTTTC. Translation: CASSLFPDRPGANVLTF.

The rearrangement joins TRBV18 to TRBJ2-6; TRBD1 aligns across 7 bases. The CDR3 totals 20 residues. Germline V gives CDR1 KGHSH, CDR2 LQKENI. V gave up 1 base and J gave up 0 bases; unmatched junction bases: 12. CDR3 residues: CASSPRDRVLTDSGANVLTF. In DNA, the CDR3 is TGTGCCAGCTCACCACGAGACAGGGTTTTGACGGACTCTGGGGCCAACGTCCTGACTTTC.

V and J are TRBV9 and TRBJ2-5; D might be TRBD1 (6 bases). This CDR3 contains 15 residues. Germline V lookup: CDR1 SGDLS, CDR2 YYNGEE. The V end was cut by 0 bases, the J end by 2 bases, with 11 bases between. The CDR3 nucleotides read TGTGCCAGCAGCGTAGATCGAGGACAGCAAGAGACCCAGTACTTC. Its protein is CASSVDRGQQETQYF.

CDR3 sequence reads: CIIPGDTEAFF. CDR3 sequence (DNA): TGCATCATCCCCGGGGACACTGAAGCTTTCTTT. This chain joins TRBV20-1 and TRBJ1-1; D ambiguous. There are 11 residues in the CDR3. Germline loops: CDR1 DFQATT, CDR2 SNEGSKA (reference sequence).

This chain joins TRBV7-9 and TRBJ2-2; no firm D call. V lost 3 bases, J lost 6 bases, and 11 bases lay in between. The CDR3 totals 14 residues. Per the germline V gene, CDR1 is SEHNR and CDR2 is FQNEAQ (reference sequence). The CDR3 sequence: CASSFVTLAGELFF. CDR3 coding DNA: TGTGCCAGCAGCTTCGTGACACTCGCCGGGGAGCTGTTTTTT.

The J gene is TRBJ2-7, the V gene TRBV27; 7 nucleotides line up with TRBD1. Germline CDR1 and CDR2: MNHEY and SMNVEV (reference sequence). The CDR3 is made up of 14 amino acids. The ends lost 5 bases at V and 6 bases at J; junction bases unmatched: 10. CDR3 bases: TGTGCCAGCAGTCTAAGACAGGGCCCCGGCGAGCAGTACTTC. Its protein product is CASSLRQGPGEQYF.

The gene calls are TRBV7-8 and TRBJ2-3; D not certain. The CDR3 spans 12 residues. V lost 3 bases, J lost 6 bases, and 7 bases lay in between. Per germline, CDR1 SGHVS and CDR2 FQNEAQ. CDR3 nucleotide sequence: TGTGCCAGCAGCTTCGGTTCGGATACGCAGTATTTT. Translated: CASSFGSDTQYF.

The chain combines TRBV12-2 with TRBJ2-1; the table's D gene call, TRBD2, was not cross checked with the DNA. TRBV12-2 is a pseudogene locus. The CDR3 is made up of 24 amino acids. The CDR3, as DNA: TGTGCAAGTCGCCCTAATAGCCGGGACAGGGGGGAATTGCTGCGGGAGGGAAGCTACAATGAGCAGTTCTTC. Amino acid sequence: CASRPNSRDRGELLREGSYNEQFF.

This chain joins TRBV4-1 and TRBJ2-1, with 12 bases that match TRBD2. V was clipped by 3 bases and J by 4 bases; unmatched bases: 4. This CDR3 region has 16 residues. Germline loops: CDR1 MGHRA, CDR2 YSYEKL. The CDR3 nucleotides are TGCGCCAGCAGCCAGCGGACTAGCGGGGCGTACAATGAGCAGTTCTTC. The encoded protein is CASSQRTSGAYNEQFF.

This clone was observed a single time. The genes are TRBV3-1 (or the pseudogene TRBV3-2) and TRBJ2-1; D is unclear. V shed 4 bases and J shed 7 bases, with 17 bases lying between them. Germline lookup yields CDR1 LGHDT and CDR2 YNNKEL (reference sequence). The CDR3 runs to 15 residues. CDR3 protein: CASSRGRSSGNEQFF. CDR3 coding DNA: TGTGCCAGCAGCCGAGGAAGGTCGTCCGGAAATGAGCAGTTCTTC.

V gene TRBV6-5 combines with J gene TRBJ2-7; 7 positions match TRBD2. The J segment lost 5 bases and the V segment lost 8 bases, leaving 15 bases of the junction unmatched. The CDR3 loop spans 15 amino acids. The germline V gene has CDR1 MNHEY and CDR2 SVGAGI. The CDR3 nucleotides read TGTGCCAGCTCTCGCCGGGACTACAGCAGGGACGAGCAGTACTTC. Its translation: CASSRRDYSRDEQYF.

The J gene is TRBJ2-5, the V gene TRBV5-8, with TRBD1 as a possible D gene (7 bases). This CDR3 has 16 residues. Germline CDR1 and CDR2: SGHTS and YDEGEE. Deletions cut 2 bases from V and 3 bases from J, with 17 bases between. In DNA, the CDR3 is TGTGCCAGCAGCTTAGGGCAGGGGGGCCGAAAAGAGACCCAGTACTTC. The encoded protein is CASSLGQGGRKETQYF.

The rearrangement uses TRBV5-1 and TRBJ2-7, with 8 bases that match TRBD2. Germline lookup yields CDR1 SGHRS and CDR2 YFSETQ. CDR3 size: 14 residues. Trimming cost V 3 bases and J 6 bases; bases outside gene matches: 8. This CDR3 reads CASSSWGGTSEQYF. CDR3 DNA sequence: TGCGCCAGCAGCTCATGGGGCGGGACTAGCGAGCAGTACTTC.

The chain recombines TRBV12-3 or TRBV12-4 with TRBJ1-2; weak D call: TRBD1 (5 bases). Trimming took off 6 bases at V and 6 bases at J, with 8 bases between the two ends. The CDR3 is 11 amino acids. CDR3 in DNA: TGTGCCAGCAGACTGACAGATGGCTACACCTTC. Translation gives CASRLTDGYTF.

The chain is built from TRBV7-6 and TRBJ2-5; D is possibly TRBD2 (6 bases). This CDR3 has 16 residues. Trimming took 2 bases from V and 5 from J, leaving 18 bases between them. In germline, CDR1 is SGHVS, CDR2 FNYEAQ. The DNA of the CDR3 is TGTGCCAGCAGCTTATACCAGGCCAAGAGCGGGGAGACCCAGTACTTC. This encodes CASSLYQAKSGETQYF.

This rearrangement joins TRBV10-3 to TRBJ1-3; 8 bases fit TRBD1. The germline gives CDR1 ENHRY, CDR2 SYGVKD. This CDR3 contains 15 residues. The V and J ends lost 5 bases and 1 base, in that order; junction bases with no gene match: 4. The CDR3 sequence is CAISKQGESGNTIYF. The CDR3 DNA sequence: TGTGCCATCAGTAAACAGGGGGAGTCTGGAAACACCATATATTTT.

This chain links TRBV5-4 with TRBJ1-1; a possible D gene is TRBD1 (6 bases). The germline CDR1 and CDR2 sequences are SGHNT and YYREEE (reference sequence). Trimming removed 4 bases from V and 0 bases from J, with 16 bases in between. The CDR3 is 16 residues long. For the CDR3, the DNA is TGTGCCAGCAGCCCGACCCCGGACAGCATGAACACTGAAGCTTTCTTT. The encoded protein is CASSPTPDSMNTEAFF.

The table lists this clone with a few counts. CDR3 sequence: CASSQPGSNEQFF. CDR3 nucleotides: TGTGCCAGCAGCCAACCAGGATCCAATGAGCAGTTCTTC. This rearrangement joins TRBV4-2 to TRBJ2-1; no firm D call. Germline CDR1 is LGHNA and CDR2 is YNFKEQ. This CDR3 spans 13 amino acids. V was trimmed by 2 bases and J by 6 bases, leaving 8 bases between them.

The rearrangement uses TRBV7-3 and TRBJ2-3; 10 bases fit TRBD2. Per germline, CDR1 SGHTA and CDR2 FQGTGA. The CDR3 covers 18 residues. With 2 bases clipped from V and 1 base from J, the junction kept 9 bases outside the gene matches. The CDR3 nucleotides read TGTGCCAGCAGCTTAGGAGCGGGAGGGCCTGGGGGCACAGATACGCAGTATTTT. It specifies CASSLGAGGPGGTDTQYF.

The chain recombines TRBV27 with TRBJ1-1; D is unresolved. CDR3 length equals 14 residues. Per germline, CDR1 MNHEY and CDR2 SMNVEV (reference sequence). V lost 5 bases to trimming and J lost 1 base, with 11 bases between them. The DNA of the CDR3 is TGTGCCAGCAGTCTGAACAGTCCGAACACTGAAGCTTTCTTT. It specifies CASSLNSPNTEAFF.

This chain links TRBV30 with TRBJ1-2; D is possibly TRBD1 (5 bases). The CDR3 extends over 12 amino acids. Germline loops: CDR1 GTSNPN, CDR2 SVGIG (reference sequence). Trimming removed 0 bases at V and 5 bases at J, with 7 bases between. CDR3 protein: CAWSVRGYGYTF. CDR3 nucleotide sequence: TGTGCCTGGAGTGTACGGGGGTATGGCTACACCTTC.

The table lists this clone with a few counts. This chain links TRBV28 with TRBJ1-2, with a tentative D call TRBD1 (5 bases). V gave up 5 bases and J gave up 6 bases, with 19 bases separating them. In germline, CDR1 is MDHEN, CDR2 SYDVKM. This CDR3 has 15 amino acids. CDR3 sequence: CASSPSGQPSNGYTF. The CDR3 DNA reads as TGTGCCAGCAGTCCATCTGGACAACCCTCGAATGGCTACACCTTC.

This rearrangement joins TRBV12-5 to TRBJ2-7; 7 bases are a match to TRBD1. This CDR3 is built from 14 residues. Germline CDR1 is LGHNT and CDR2 is FRNRAP. J gave up 0 bases and V 6 bases, and 5 bases lay outside the gene matches. The CDR3 loop is CASGTGQNSYEQYF. DNA of the CDR3: TGTGCTAGTGGCACGGGACAGAACTCCTACGAGCAGTACTTC. The whole variable domain, filled in from reference TRBV12-5 and TRBJ2-7, reads DARVTQTPRHKVTEMGQEVTMRCQPILGHNTVFWYRQTMMQGLELLAYFRNRAPLDDSGMPKDRFSAEMPDATLATLKIQPSEPRDSAVYFCASGTGQNSYEQYFGPGTRLTVT.

V usage is TRBV18 and J usage is TRBJ2-3; no firm D call. Germline assignment: CDR1 KGHSH and CDR2 LQKENI. Trimming took 2 bases from V and 6 from J, leaving 9 bases between them. CDR3 length: 13 amino acids. The CDR3 DNA reads TGTGCCAGCTCACCAAGTTGGCGGGATACGCAGTATTTT. Residues: CASSPSWRDTQYF.

This chain connects TRBV9 to TRBJ2-7, with TRBD2 matching over 13 bases. The junction had 24 bases not matched to a gene; V was cut back by 6 bases and J by 6 bases. This CDR3 is 20 amino acids long. Germline-derived CDR1 and CDR2 are SGDLS and YYNGEE. In DNA, the CDR3 is TGTGCCAGCATCCGAACCGGGGGACTTGGACTAGCGGGAGCAGCTGGCGAGCAGTACTTC. Its protein is CASIRTGGLGLAGAAGEQYF. Full variable domain (remainder filled in from reference TRBV9 and TRBJ2-7): DSGVTQTPKHLITATGQRVTLRCSPRSGDLSVYWYQQSLDQGLQFLIQYYNGEERAKGNILERFSAQQFPDLHSELNLSSLELGDSALYFCASIRTGGLGLAGAAGEQYFGPGTRLTVT.

V and J are TRBV28 and TRBJ2-6; unclear D gene. Germline CDR1 and CDR2: MDHEN and SYDVKM. The CDR3 has 14 amino acids. V was cut by 3 bases and J by 0 bases, with 3 bases left in between. The CDR3 nucleotides are TGTGCCAGCAGTTTCAACTCTGGGGCCAACGTCCTGACTTTC. Its protein product is CASSFNSGANVLTF.

The chain links TRBV24-1 to TRBJ2-2, with 10 nucleotides matching TRBD2. Germline trimming cut 1 base from V and 4 bases from J; bases unmatched to any gene: 5. Germline V CDR1 and CDR2: KGHDR, SFDVKD. The CDR3 consists of 17 residues. The CDR3 coding sequence is TGTGCCACCAGTGATTTAGCTGGGACTAGCGTCACCGGGGAGCTGTTTTTT. As protein: CATSDLAGTSVTGELFF.